The 5 T cell receptor beta chains listed next were all sequenced from one sample in a study of OX40 agonist ivuxolimab in advanced cancers. Clones were sequenced by immunoSEQ multiplex PCR, and TCRdb holds only the in-frame ones, with some missing. This table has about 21,000 clones, roughly four fifths appearing once. The material sequenced was CD4+ or CD8+ T cells sorted from blood, taken in a trial of the OX40 agonist ivuxolimab. These receptors were collected from an adult with an advanced solid tumor such as melanoma, head and neck, liver or kidney cancer.

The V call is TRBV15, the J call TRBJ2-1, with 10 positions matching TRBD2. The CDR3 runs to 15 residues. The J segment lost 8 bases and the V segment lost 4 bases, leaving 8 bases of the junction unmatched. CDR1 LNHNV and CDR2 YYDKDF come from the germline V gene (reference sequence). CDR3 DNA sequence: TGTGCCACCAGCACCCGGGCTAGCGGGAGTGATGAGCAGTTCTTC. It translates to CATSTRASGSDEQFF.

This chain connects TRBV6-1 to TRBJ2-7, with 8 bases lining up with TRBD1. The V and J ends lost 4 bases and 3 bases, in that order; junction bases with no gene match: 5. Germline CDR1 MNHNS, CDR2 SASEGT. This CDR3 has 14 amino acids. CDR3 sequence reads: CASSATGGYYEQYF. The CDR3 DNA is TGTGCCAGCAGTGCAACAGGGGGATACTACGAGCAGTACTTC.

This chain uses TRBV18 with TRBJ2-2; 8 positions agree with TRBD1. The CDR3 extends over 15 amino acids. The J segment lost 0 bases and the V segment lost 6 bases, leaving 3 bases of the junction unmatched. Germline V CDR1 and CDR2: KGHSH, LQKENI. CDR3 sequence reads: CASSRQGTNTGELFF. The CDR3 DNA reads as TGTGCCAGCTCTCGACAGGGGACGAACACCGGGGAGCTGTTTTTT. The full variable domain, in which reference TRBV18 and TRBJ2-2 provide the parts outside the CDR3, is NAGVMQNPRHLVRRRGQEARLRCSPMKGHSHVYWYRQLPEEGLKFMVYLQKENIIDESGMPKERFSAEFPKEGPSILRIQQVVRGDSAAYFCASSRQGTNTGELFFGEGSRLTVL.

The chain joins TRBV5-1 to TRBJ1-6; TRBD1 matches 9 bases. Germline values: CDR1 SGHRS, CDR2 YFSETQ. The CDR3 spans 15 residues. Trimming cost V 4 bases and J 7 bases; bases outside gene matches: 6. CDR3 sequence: CASSATGTGNSPLHF. The CDR3 bases are TGCGCCAGCAGCGCAACCGGGACAGGGAATTCACCCCTCCACTTT. The whole variable domain, remainder taken from reference TRBV5-1 and TRBJ1-6, is KAGVTQTPRYLIKTRGQQVTLSCSPISGHRSVSWYQQTPGQGLQFLFEYFSETQRNKGNFPGRFSGRQFSNSRSEMNVSTLELGDSALYLCASSATGTGNSPLHFGNGTRLTVT.

The V and J genes are TRBV11-2 and TRBJ2-7; D gene uncertain. Germline V gene lookup returns CDR1 SGHAT and CDR2 FQNNGV. There are 15 residues in the CDR3. V lost 4 bases and J lost 2, with 15 bases in between. CDR3 coding DNA: TGTGCCAGCAGCTCTAGTGGGGTAAGGACCTACGAGCAGTACTTC. Protein: CASSSSGVRTYEQYF.